This T cell receptor beta chain was identified during a study of blood T cells in healthy people across ages. Whole-study results and caveats: Roughly linear age-related decline in beta diversity appeared, significant by age approximately 40. Naive CD4+ cells and diversity were both higher in long-lived donors than in aged donors.

The second PCR ran about 6 to 11 cycles with a sample-barcoded 5' primer and J-beta primers. Carrying 12 random nucleotides, a template-switch adaptor labeled each individual cDNA molecule. TCRdb fed the 5' RACE reads into MiXCR, producing one record per CDR3 protein. The table shows approximately 360,000 distinct CDR3 sequences, with more than 45% occurring only once. Total RNA, at least 6 micrograms per sample, came from PBMCs. Of note for this clonotype: The antigen is unknown.

The ends lost 1 base at V and 0 bases at J; junction bases unmatched: 11. Germline loops: CDR1 LGHNA, CDR2 YNFKEQ. This CDR3 is built from 20 residues. Material for sequencing was blood. The chain recombines TRBV4-2 with TRBJ2-1, with 11 bases fitting TRBD2. This TCR was sampled from a man aged 60 to 75 in good health. The CDR3 sequence: CASSQAAGTSGPSSYNEQFF. The CDR3 DNA follows: TGTGCCAGCAGCCAAGCCGCCGGGACTAGCGGCCCGAGCTCCTACAATGAGCAGTTCTTC.